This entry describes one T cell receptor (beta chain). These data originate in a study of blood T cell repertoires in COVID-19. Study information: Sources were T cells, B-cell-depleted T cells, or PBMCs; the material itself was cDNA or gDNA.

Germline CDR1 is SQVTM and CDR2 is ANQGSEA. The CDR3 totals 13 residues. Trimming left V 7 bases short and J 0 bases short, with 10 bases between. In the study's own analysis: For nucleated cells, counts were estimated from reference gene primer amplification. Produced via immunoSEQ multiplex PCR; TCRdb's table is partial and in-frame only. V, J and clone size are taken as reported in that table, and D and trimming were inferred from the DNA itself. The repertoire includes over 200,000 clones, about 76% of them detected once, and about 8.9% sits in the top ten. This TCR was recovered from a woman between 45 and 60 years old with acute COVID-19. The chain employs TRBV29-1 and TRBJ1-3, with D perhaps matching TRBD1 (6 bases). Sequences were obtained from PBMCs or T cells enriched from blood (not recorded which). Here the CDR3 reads CSGTGFSGNTIYF. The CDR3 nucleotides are TGCAGCGGTACAGGGTTCTCTGGAAACACCATATATTTT.